This TCR beta chain was sequenced in a study of a mutant IDH1 vaccine in newly diagnosed glioma. Trimming removed 1 base from V and 5 bases from J, with 8 bases in between. The germline V gene has CDR1 SEHNR and CDR2 FQNEAQ (reference sequence). The CDR3 totals 13 residues. Sequenced by immunoSEQ multiplex PCR; TCRdb stores in-frame clones only, minus some. The sample lists tens of thousands of clones; 70% to 80% were seen once. This sample's time point: baseline, week 1 (first vaccination visit). Treatment indicated: pre-vaccination baseline after standard-of-care therapy. The chain links TRBV7-9 to TRBJ1-1, with no clear D. The sequence was collected from a woman in her thirties or forties with glioma. The specimen comprised PBMCs, sampled from a glioma patient treated with radiotherapy, temozolomide or both. CDR3 region: CASSLEPETEAFF. The CDR3 DNA is TGTGCCAGCAGCTTAGAACCAGAAACTGAAGCTTTCTTT.